The clone carrying this T cell receptor beta chain was observed a handful of times. Its antigen is unknown. The data derive from a study of T cell repertoires in cytomegalovirus infection. Study information: As its CMV epitopes, the study selected recently identified HLA-C-restricted and well-studied HLA-B-restricted targets. The public TCR beta signatures pointed to both CMV infection and matching HLA type.

TCRdb re-derived calls from the reads in MiXCR, one entry per CDR3 protein. The sample records about 830,000 distinct CDR3 sequences, approximately 30% being singletons. Germline CDR1 is MNHEY and CDR2 is SVGEGT. Trimming took off 7 bases at V and 4 bases at J, with 11 bases between the two ends. This CDR3 comprises 12 residues. The rearrangement links TRBV6-2 or TRBV6-3 to TRBJ2-7; no firm D call. This sequence originates from a human donor in good health (CMV status not recorded). Some clones in this sample may be carry-over from other donors' samples. Here the sequenced sample was cultured CD8+ T cells from PBMCs, taken from culture after CMV antigen stimulation. This chain's CDR3 is CASTTPGYEQYV. In DNA form, the CDR3 reads TGTGCCAGCACGACGCCGGGTTACGAGCAGTACGTC.